The 27 T cell receptor beta chains reported below all come from one sample, sequenced in a study of cytomegalovirus exposure and HLA in healthy donors. Researchers ran the PCR with 60 Vbeta and 13 Jbeta primers. Sequencing used immunoSEQ multiplex PCR; TCRdb keeps in-frame clones, though not all of them. The sample carries fewer than 150,000 clones, roughly 80% recorded once. The sample comprised PBMCs. These receptors came from a middle-aged man in good health and CMV-seropositive.

This chain uses TRBV6-1 with TRBJ1-5, with TRBD1 identical over 7 bases. CDR1 and CDR2 (germline): MNHNS, SASEGT. CDR3 size: 15 residues. V shed 6 bases and J 2 bases; nucleotides not matched to a gene: 7. CDR3 sequence (DNA): TGTGCCAGCAGCGAGAATCAGGGGGGCAATCAGCCCCAGCATTTT. Translated: CASSENQGGNQPQHF.

This clone was detected once. The J gene is TRBJ2-3, the V gene TRBV27; the match to TRBD2 covers 12 bases. CDR1 is MNHEY, CDR2 SMNVEV, per germline (reference sequence). The V and J ends lost 4 bases and 2 bases, in that order; junction bases with no gene match: 10. The CDR3 covers 18 residues. CDR3 sequence: CASSWTSGTFGPTDTQYF. CDR3 nucleotide sequence: TGTGCCAGCAGTTGGACTAGCGGGACCTTTGGGCCCACAGATACGCAGTATTTT.

This chain uses TRBV6-5 with TRBJ1-1; D unclear. CDR1 and CDR2 from the germline V gene are MNHEY and SVGAGI. The CDR3 has 15 residues. Trimming shortened V by 0 bases and J by 2 bases, and 10 bases separated the two germline ends. The CDR3 sequence is CASSYSLEQNTEAFF. The CDR3 DNA reads TGTGCCAGCAGTTACTCCCTGGAGCAAAACACTGAAGCTTTCTTT.

This chain joins TRBV27 and TRBJ2-6, with 7 bases that match TRBD1. Trimming took 5 bases from V and 2 from J; bases not matched to a gene: 12. The CDR3 has 18 amino acids. Germline V gene sequence: CDR1 MNHEY, CDR2 SMNVEV (reference sequence). The CDR3 protein is CASSARRRGPTGANVLTF. The CDR3 nucleotides read TGTGCCAGCAGTGCCCGAAGAAGGGGGCCCACTGGGGCCAACGTCCTGACTTTC.

The chain uses TRBV19 and TRBJ1-5; D is unclear. Trimming took 2 bases from V and 7 from J, leaving 12 bases between them. The CDR3 is 14 residues long. The germline gives CDR1 LNHDA, CDR2 SQIVND (reference sequence). CDR3: CASSIWAGPQPQHF. In nucleotides, the CDR3 is TGTGCCAGTAGTATATGGGCCGGCCCGCAGCCCCAGCATTTT.

The rearrangement uses TRBV7-8 and TRBJ2-2; TRBD2 matches at 16 bases. The germline V gene encodes CDR1 SGHVS and CDR2 FQNEAQ. The trim removed 2 bases at V and 0 bases at J, leaving 3 bases unmatched. This CDR3 region has 19 residues. The CDR3 spells CASSLMGTSGRANTGELFF. In DNA form, the CDR3 reads TGTGCCAGCAGCTTAATGGGGACTAGCGGGAGGGCGAACACCGGGGAGCTGTTTTTT.

V and J are TRBV7-2 and TRBJ2-1, with a weak D call TRBD2 (5 bases). V was shortened by 1 base and J by 3 bases, with 7 bases between the two germline ends. Germline CDR1 SGHTA, CDR2 FQGNSA. The CDR3 is made up of 14 amino acids. The CDR3 DNA follows: TGTGCCAGCAGCTTAGGAGGGAGCTACAATGAGCAGTTCTTC. This gives the protein CASSLGGSYNEQFF.

The rearrangement uses TRBV7-3 and TRBJ2-7; no definite D call. Trimming removed 5 bases from V and 6 bases from J, with 11 bases in between. CDR3 length: 12 residues. Germline CDR1 is SGHTA and CDR2 is FQGTGA. CDR3: CASSQDLGEQYF. CDR3 in DNA: TGTGCCAGCAGCCAGGATTTGGGCGAGCAGTACTTC.

The rearrangement joins TRBV6-1 to TRBJ1-5; possible D gene TRBD1, 5 bases. This CDR3 contains 15 residues. V gave up 0 bases and J gave up 3 bases, with 9 bases separating them. CDR1 MNHNS and CDR2 SASEGT come from the germline V gene. CDR3 nucleotide sequence: TGTGCCAGCAGTGAAGCCGGAGGGGACAATCAGCCCCAGCATTTT. The encoded protein is CASSEAGGDNQPQHF.

V usage is TRBV25-1 and J usage is TRBJ2-7, with a possible D match to TRBD1 (5 bases). Germline CDR1 is MGHDK and CDR2 is SYGVNS. Trimming removed 2 bases at V and 6 bases at J, with 11 bases between. There are 13 residues in the CDR3. The CDR3 DNA is TGTGCCAGCAGTGAAGGACATTCGGGCGAGCAGTACTTC. This encodes CASSEGHSGEQYF.

The gene calls are TRBV5-1 and TRBJ2-5, with D possibly being TRBD1 (6 bases). CDR1 is SGHRS, CDR2 YFSETQ, per germline. The V and J ends lost 4 bases and 5 bases respectively, with 15 bases between them. The CDR3 has 14 residues. The CDR3 spells CASSLGGPRETQYF. The CDR3 region has the DNA TGCGCCAGCAGCCTTGGGGGCCCGAGGGAGACCCAGTACTTC.

This clone was observed once. The V and J genes are TRBV9 and TRBJ1-4; D unclear. Germline V lookup: CDR1 SGDLS, CDR2 YYNGEE. Trimming removed 4 bases from V and 8 bases from J, with 9 bases in between. The CDR3 contains 12 residues. The CDR3 bases are TGTGCCAGCAGCTCCGGGAGAGAAAAACTGTTTTTT. It codes for CASSSGREKLFF.

This clone was detected only a few times. This sequence joins TRBV7-9 and TRBJ2-1, with 9 positions matching TRBD2. CDR3 size: 13 residues. Germline V gives CDR1 SEHNR, CDR2 FQNEAQ (reference sequence). V gave up 7 bases and J gave up 6 bases; unmatched junction bases: 4. In DNA, the CDR3 is TGTGCCAGCACCGGAGCGGGGGGCAATGAGCAGTTCTTC. Translated: CASTGAGGNEQFF.

The CDR3 spells CASSRGASGASTDTQYF. DNA for the CDR3: TGTGCCAGCAGCCGGGGGGCTAGCGGGGCTAGCACAGATACGCAGTATTTT. This chain links TRBV9 with TRBJ2-3; 9 bases line up with TRBD2. The CDR3 totals 17 residues. V shed 4 bases, J shed 0 bases, and the junction held 9 bases outside the gene matches. The germline V gene has CDR1 SGDLS and CDR2 YYNGEE.

The CDR3 region has the DNA TGTGCCAGCAGCTTAGAGGTCGTCAGGGGCTCACCCCTCCACTTT. This encodes CASSLEVVRGSPLHF. The chain joins TRBV7-6 to TRBJ1-6; maybe TRBD1 (6 bases). Germline V gene data show CDR1 as SGHVS and CDR2 as FNYEAQ. V gave up 1 base and J gave up 10 bases, with 14 bases separating them. The CDR3 has 15 residues.

As for this clone: Since no conserved phenylalanine or tryptophan closes the CDR3, a read error is the likely cause. It is unclear where the CDR3 begins or ends on the DNA, so no DNA is shown, and the CDR3 is as TCRdb lists it. J is TRBJ1-2 and V is TRBV21-1; the table assigns TRBD1, which was not confirmed against the DNA. TRBV21-1 is given as a pseudogene. From its first to its last residue, the CDR3 has 11 amino acids. The CDR3 here is CASSKAGLDVI.

V usage is TRBV6-1 and J usage is TRBJ2-1, with D maybe TRBD2 (6 bases). V lost 6 bases, J lost 7 bases, and 16 bases lay in between. The CDR3 is made up of 14 amino acids. CDR1 MNHNS and CDR2 SASEGT come from the germline V gene. The CDR3 is CASSGDVGRNEQFF. As DNA, the CDR3 is TGTGCCAGCAGCGGCGATGTCGGGAGAAATGAGCAGTTCTTC.

Only one count was recorded for this clone. The chain employs TRBV7-9 and TRBJ1-2; D ambiguous. The CDR3 is 13 amino acids. CDR1 and CDR2 from the germline V gene are SEHNR and FQNEAQ (reference sequence). The ends were cut back, 1 base at V and 4 bases at J, with 7 bases in the middle. CDR3 bases: TGTGCCAGCAGCTTAGATGTACTCTATGGCTACACCTTC. This codes for CASSLDVLYGYTF.

The chain employs TRBV27 and TRBJ2-3; 10 nucleotides agree with TRBD2. Germline CDR1 and CDR2: MNHEY and SMNVEV (reference sequence). The CDR3 covers 17 residues. Germline trimming cut 5 bases from V and 2 bases from J; bases unmatched to any gene: 10. CDR3 sequence (DNA): TGTGCCAGCAGTACGGGACTAGCGTCGCTTCCCACAGATACGCAGTATTTT. It codes for CASSTGLASLPTDTQYF.

This rearrangement joins TRBV5-1 to TRBJ1-1; D is unclear. The germline V gene encodes CDR1 SGHRS and CDR2 YFSETQ. The CDR3 extends over 14 amino acids. V was cut by 0 bases and J by 6 bases, with 12 bases left in between. CDR3 DNA sequence: TGCGCCAGCAGCTTGGGAGTTCTAAAAGCTGAAGCTTTCTTT. Translating it yields CASSLGVLKAEAFF.

The rearrangement uses TRBV6-5 and TRBJ2-2, with D possibly being TRBD1 (6 bases). V lost 2 bases, J lost 7 bases, and 14 bases lay in between. This CDR3 has 15 amino acids. Germline values: CDR1 MNHEY, CDR2 SVGAGI. The CDR3 here is CASSYARGKDGELFF. The CDR3 DNA reads as TGTGCCAGCAGTTACGCGAGGGGGAAAGACGGGGAGCTGTTTTTT.

The chain joins TRBV11-3 to TRBJ1-6, with a possible D match to TRBD1 (5 bases). The CDR3 is 17 residues long. V was pared by 5 bases and J by 4 bases, with 18 bases between. Germline V lookup: CDR1 SGHNT, CDR2 YENEEA. The CDR3 spells CASSPTALRKYNSPLHF. CDR3 bases: TGTGCCAGCAGCCCGACAGCGTTACGGAAGTATAATTCACCCCTCCACTTT. Looking up the rest from reference TRBV11-3 and TRBJ1-6 gives the full variable domain: EAGVVQSPRYKIIEKKQPVAFWCNPISGHNTLYWYLQNLGQGPELLIRYENEEAVDDSQLPKDRFSAERLKGVDSTLKIQPAELGDSAVYLCASSPTALRKYNSPLHFGNGTRLTVT.

This clone showed up many times. CDR3 in DNA: TGTGCCAGCAGTTCCCGGACGGGGGGTAATTCACCCCTCCACTTT. Protein: CASSSRTGGNSPLHF. The chain has TRBV6-5 and TRBJ1-6; D might be TRBD1 (5 bases). This CDR3 comprises 15 residues. The ends were cut back, 4 bases at V and 6 bases at J, with 13 bases in the middle. Germline assignment: CDR1 MNHEY and CDR2 SVGAGI.

This sequence joins TRBV10-1 and TRBJ2-3; 9 nucleotides match TRBD1. The V segment lost 3 bases and the J segment 5 bases; nucleotides outside the gene matches: 9. CDR1 is WNHNN and CDR2 is SYGVQD in the germline V gene (reference sequence). The length of the CDR3 is 16 residues. The CDR3 sequence: CASSDLQGALRDTQYF. In nucleotides, the CDR3 is TGCGCCAGCAGTGACTTACAGGGGGCGCTTAGAGATACGCAGTATTTT.

In nucleotides, the CDR3 is TGTGCCAGCAGCGGCCAGGGAACTGAAGCTTTCTTT. Its protein is CASSGQGTEAFF. This chain joins TRBV9 and TRBJ1-1; a possible D gene is TRBD1 (5 bases). The CDR3 consists of 12 residues. The V gene lost 3 bases and the J gene lost 5 bases, with 8 bases spanning the gap. CDR1 SGDLS and CDR2 YYNGEE come from the germline V gene.

The chain uses TRBV4-1 and TRBJ1-1; D unresolved. CDR1 is MGHRA and CDR2 is YSYEKL in the germline V gene. V was clipped by 1 base and J by 4 bases, with 4 bases between them. This CDR3 is built from 12 residues. Here the CDR3 DNA reads TGCGCCAGCAGCCAAGGGGCCACTGAAGCTTTCTTT. Translation: CASSQGATEAFF.

The V call is TRBV10-3, the J call TRBJ1-2, with 8 nucleotides matching TRBD1. Germline V gene sequence: CDR1 ENHRY, CDR2 SYGVKD. V gave up 6 bases and J gave up 8 bases; unmatched junction bases: 11. The CDR3 has 14 amino acids. Here the CDR3 reads CAIRTGQGGSGYTF. In nucleotides, the CDR3 is TGTGCCATCAGGACCGGACAGGGAGGGTCCGGCTACACCTTC.